Below, one TCR beta chain is given with its context. V shed 8 bases and J shed 0 bases, with 9 bases lying between them. The CDR3 totals 13 residues. Looked up from germline, CDR1 is SGHNT and CDR2 is YENEEA. The authors' processing: For nucleated cells, counts were estimated from reference gene primer amplification. Profiled with immunoSEQ multiplex PCR; TCRdb holds only in-frame clones, not every one. V, J and clone size are taken as reported in that table, and D and trimming were inferred from the DNA itself. There are approximately 490,000 clones in the sample; approximately 86% occur only once, and approximately 8.3% lies in the top ten. Ages ranged from 18 to 89 years, with residence in approximately 25 US areas. The data originate from a study of blood T cell repertoires in COVID-19. The overall study: The origin of the acute and convalescent COVID-19 samples was the United States, Italy and Spain. In each case, the material was cDNA or gDNA derived from T cells, B-cell-depleted T cells, or PBMCs.

The receptor was isolated from a woman aged 60-75 years who had recovered from COVID-19. The sequencing input was PBMCs or T cells enriched from blood (not recorded which). The chain recombines TRBV11-3 with TRBJ2-3, with a weak D call TRBD1 (6 bases). The CDR3 DNA follows: TGTGCCAGCGGAACAGGGAGCACAGATACGCAGTATTTT. It is translated as CASGTGSTDTQYF.